This T cell receptor (beta chain) came from a study of vaccination and CD4 T cells after COVID-19. Background on the study: Two doses of either BNT162b2 or mRNA-1273 vaccine were given to participants.

Sequence data for DNA of cultured CD4+ T cells were generated by the Oncomine TCR Beta short-read assay. It was cultured CD4+ T cells from which genomic DNA was extracted. In TCRdb, the PCR reads were re-called with MiXCR into one record per CDR3 protein. The table lists some 9,200 distinct CDR3 sequences, about a third of them singletons, with 21% in the top ten. Treatment in this sample: roughly 11-day PBMC culture with coronavirus spike peptide pools or control peptides (ViraFEST assay). CD4+ T cells that came from the unexposed donor were collected before the COVID-19 pandemic (2011-2018). Germline values: CDR1 MNHEY, CDR2 SVGAGI. Trimming removed 3 bases at V and 1 base at J, with 21 bases between. The CDR3 length is 18 residues. Comments on this clonotype: The antigen is unknown.

Sequenced: CD4+ T cells from blood, cultured in vitro. This receptor was identified in a human donor in good health. The J gene is TRBJ1-2, the V gene TRBV6-5; possible D gene TRBD1, 6 bases. CDR3 nucleotide sequence: TGTGCCAGCAGTTATAACGGAGACGGACAGAAGCTTAACTATGGCTACACCTTC. This gives the protein CASSYNGDGQKLNYGYTF.